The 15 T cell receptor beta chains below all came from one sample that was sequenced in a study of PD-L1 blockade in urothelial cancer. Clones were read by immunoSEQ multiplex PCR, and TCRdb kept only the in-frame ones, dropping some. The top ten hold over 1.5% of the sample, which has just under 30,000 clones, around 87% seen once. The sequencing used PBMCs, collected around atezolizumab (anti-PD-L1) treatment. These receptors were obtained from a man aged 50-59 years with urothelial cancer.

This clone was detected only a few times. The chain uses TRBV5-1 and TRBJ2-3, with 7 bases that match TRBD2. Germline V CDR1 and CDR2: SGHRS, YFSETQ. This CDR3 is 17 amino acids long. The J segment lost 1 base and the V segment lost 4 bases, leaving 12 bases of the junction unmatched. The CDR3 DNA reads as TGCGCCAGCAGCCCGGTAGTGTGGGCGGGGGGCACAGATACGCAGTATTTT. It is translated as CASSPVVWAGGTDTQYF.

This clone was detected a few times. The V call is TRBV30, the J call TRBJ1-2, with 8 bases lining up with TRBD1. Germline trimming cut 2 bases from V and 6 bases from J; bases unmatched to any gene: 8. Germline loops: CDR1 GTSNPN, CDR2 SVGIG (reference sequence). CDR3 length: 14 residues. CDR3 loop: CAWSSQGAGDGYTF. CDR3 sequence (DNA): TGTGCCTGGAGTTCCCAGGGGGCTGGGGATGGCTACACCTTC.

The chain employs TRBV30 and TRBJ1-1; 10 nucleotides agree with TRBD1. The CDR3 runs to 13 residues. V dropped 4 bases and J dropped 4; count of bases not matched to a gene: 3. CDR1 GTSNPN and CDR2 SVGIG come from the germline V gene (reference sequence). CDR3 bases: TGTGCCTGGACGGGACAGGGGAGCACTGAAGCTTTCTTT. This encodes CAWTGQGSTEAFF.

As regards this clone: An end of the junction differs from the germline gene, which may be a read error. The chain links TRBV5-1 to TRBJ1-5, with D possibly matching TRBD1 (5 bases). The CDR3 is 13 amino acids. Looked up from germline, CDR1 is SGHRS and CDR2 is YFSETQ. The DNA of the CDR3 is TGCACCAGCAGCCTGGAAGGGGATCAGCCCCAGCATTTT. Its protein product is CTSSLEGDQPQHF.

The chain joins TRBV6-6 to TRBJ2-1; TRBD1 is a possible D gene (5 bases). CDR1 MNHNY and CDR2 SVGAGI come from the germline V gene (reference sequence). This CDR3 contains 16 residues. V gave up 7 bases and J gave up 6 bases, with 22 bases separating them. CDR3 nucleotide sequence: TGTGCCAGCACCGACAGCCTCCTATCGGGTAGCAATGAGCAGTTCTTC. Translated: CASTDSLLSGSNEQFF.

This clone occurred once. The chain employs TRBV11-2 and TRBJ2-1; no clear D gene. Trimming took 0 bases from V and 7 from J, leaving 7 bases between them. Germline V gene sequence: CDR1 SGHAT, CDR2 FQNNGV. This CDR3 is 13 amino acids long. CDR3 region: CASSLERSNEQFF. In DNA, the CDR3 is TGTGCCAGCAGCTTAGAGCGGAGTAATGAGCAGTTCTTC.

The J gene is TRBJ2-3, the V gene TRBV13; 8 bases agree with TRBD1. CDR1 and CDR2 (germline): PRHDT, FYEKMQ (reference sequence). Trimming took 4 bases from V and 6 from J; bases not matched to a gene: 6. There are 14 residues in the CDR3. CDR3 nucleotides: TGTGCCAGCAGCTCACGTGACAGGGGTGATACGCAGTATTTT. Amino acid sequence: CASSSRDRGDTQYF. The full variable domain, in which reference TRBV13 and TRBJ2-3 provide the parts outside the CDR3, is AAGVIQSPRHLIKEKRETATLKCYPIPRHDTVYWYQQGPGQDPQFLISFYEKMQSDKGSIPDRFSAQQFSDYHSELNMSSLELGDSALYFCASSSRDRGDTQYFGPGTRLTVL.

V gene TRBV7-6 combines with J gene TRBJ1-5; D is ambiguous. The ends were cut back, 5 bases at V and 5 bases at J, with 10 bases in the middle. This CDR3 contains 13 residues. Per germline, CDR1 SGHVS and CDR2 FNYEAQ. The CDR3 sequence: CASSPEEYQPQHF. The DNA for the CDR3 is TGTGCCAGCAGCCCCGAGGAGTATCAGCCCCAGCATTTT.

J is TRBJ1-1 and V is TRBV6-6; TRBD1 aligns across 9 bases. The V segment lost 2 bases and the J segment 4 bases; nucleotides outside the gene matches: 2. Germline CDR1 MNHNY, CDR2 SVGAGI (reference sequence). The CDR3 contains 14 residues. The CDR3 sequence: CASSYLTGGTEAFF. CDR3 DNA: TGTGCCAGCAGTTACCTGACAGGGGGCACTGAAGCTTTCTTT.

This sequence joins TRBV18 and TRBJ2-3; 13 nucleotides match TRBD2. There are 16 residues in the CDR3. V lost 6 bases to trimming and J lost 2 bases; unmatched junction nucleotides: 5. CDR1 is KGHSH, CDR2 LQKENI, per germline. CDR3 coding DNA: TGTGCCAGCTCCCAACTAGCGGGAGGGCCCACAGATACGCAGTATTTT. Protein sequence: CASSQLAGGPTDTQYF.

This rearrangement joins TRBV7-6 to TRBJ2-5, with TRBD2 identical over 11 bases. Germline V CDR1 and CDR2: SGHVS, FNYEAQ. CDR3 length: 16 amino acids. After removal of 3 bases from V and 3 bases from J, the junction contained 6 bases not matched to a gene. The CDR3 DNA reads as TGTGCCAGCAGCTTTACTAGCGGGGGTGGTAAAGAGACCCAGTACTTC. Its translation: CASSFTSGGGKETQYF. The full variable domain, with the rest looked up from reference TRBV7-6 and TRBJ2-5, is GAGVSQSPRYKVTKRGQDVALRCDPISGHVSLYWYRQALGQGPEFLTYFNYEAQQDKSGLPNDRFSAERPEGSISTLTIQRTEQRDSAMYRCASSFTSGGGKETQYFGPGTRLLVL.

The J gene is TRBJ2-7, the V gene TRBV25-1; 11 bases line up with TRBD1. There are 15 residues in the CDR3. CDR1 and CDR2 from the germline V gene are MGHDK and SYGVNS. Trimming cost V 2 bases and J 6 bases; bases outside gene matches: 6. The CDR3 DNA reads TGTGCCAGCAGTGAACTCGGGACAGGGGGACGCGAGCAGTACTTC. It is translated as CASSELGTGGREQYF.

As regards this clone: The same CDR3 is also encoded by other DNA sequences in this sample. The CDR3 sequence is CASSPTSGSPDTQYF. The CDR3 DNA is TGTGCCAGCAGCCCCACTAGCGGGAGTCCAGATACGCAGTATTTT. The chain joins TRBV7-6 to TRBJ2-3; 11 bases map to TRBD2. The CDR3 runs 15 residues. CDR1 is SGHVS, CDR2 FNYEAQ, per germline. The J segment lost 4 bases and the V segment lost 5 bases, leaving 5 bases of the junction unmatched.

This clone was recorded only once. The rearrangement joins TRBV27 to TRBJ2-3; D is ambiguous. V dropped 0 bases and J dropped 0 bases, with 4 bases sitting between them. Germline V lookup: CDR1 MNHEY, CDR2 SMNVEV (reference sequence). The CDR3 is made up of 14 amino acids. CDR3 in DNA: TGTGCCAGCAGTTTATCACAGAGCACAGATACGCAGTATTTT. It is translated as CASSLSQSTDTQYF.

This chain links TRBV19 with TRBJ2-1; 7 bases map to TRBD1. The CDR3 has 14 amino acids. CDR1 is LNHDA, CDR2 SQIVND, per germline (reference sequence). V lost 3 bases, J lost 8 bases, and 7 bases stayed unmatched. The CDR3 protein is CASSIPQGMDEQFF. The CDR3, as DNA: TGTGCCAGTAGTATTCCACAGGGGATGGATGAGCAGTTCTTC.